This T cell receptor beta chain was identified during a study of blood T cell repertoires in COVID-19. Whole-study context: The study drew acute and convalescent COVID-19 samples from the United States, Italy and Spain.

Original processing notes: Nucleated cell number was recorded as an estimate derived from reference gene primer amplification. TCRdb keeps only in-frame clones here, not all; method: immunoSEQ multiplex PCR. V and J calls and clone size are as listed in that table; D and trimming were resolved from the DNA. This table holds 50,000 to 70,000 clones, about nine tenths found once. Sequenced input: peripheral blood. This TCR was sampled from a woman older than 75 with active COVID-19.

CDR3 DNA: TGTGCCAGCAGTTATGGAGGGCAGTTCTTC. It is translated as CASSYGGQFF. The chain recombines TRBV6-6 with TRBJ2-1; TRBD2 might be the D (5 bases). Germline V lookup: CDR1 MNHNY, CDR2 SVGAGI (reference sequence). The CDR3 runs to 10 residues. V lost 3 bases, J lost 12 bases, and 6 bases lay in between.